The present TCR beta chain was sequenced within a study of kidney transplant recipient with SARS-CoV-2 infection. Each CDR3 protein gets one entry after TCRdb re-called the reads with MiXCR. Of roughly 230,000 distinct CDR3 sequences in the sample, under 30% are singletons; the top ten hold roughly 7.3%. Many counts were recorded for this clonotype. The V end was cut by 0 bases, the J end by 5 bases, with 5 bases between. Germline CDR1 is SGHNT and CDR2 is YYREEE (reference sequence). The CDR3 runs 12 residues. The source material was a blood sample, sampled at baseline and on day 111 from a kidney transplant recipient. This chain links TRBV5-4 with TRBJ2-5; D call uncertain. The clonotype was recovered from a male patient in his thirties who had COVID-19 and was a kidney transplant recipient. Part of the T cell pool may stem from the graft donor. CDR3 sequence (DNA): TGTGCCAGCAGCTTGGCCTCGGAGACCCAGTACTTC. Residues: CASSLASETQYF.